This T cell receptor (beta chain) was sequenced during a study of T cells in Graves' hyperthyroidism and ophthalmopathy. Notes on the study in general: Most clonotypes expanded in thyroid above 0.001 were likewise present in blood.

Uncontrolled infections, other autoimmune diseases, pregnancy or lactation led to exclusion of patients. Diagnostic assessment was based on clinical symptoms, serum thyroxine and TRAb, thyroid ultrasound and orbital computed tomography. TCR beta CDR3 region amplification was performed from RNA transcripts. The TCR CDR3 was amplified in a first-round RT-PCR using the HTBI primer set. Using its own MiXCR run on the multiplex PCR reads, TCRdb lists one record per CDR3 protein. Among a few hundred thousand distinct CDR3 sequences, 15% to 20% were seen once, and the ten largest hold over 45%. Germline V gives CDR1 LGHNA, CDR2 YSLEER. V gave up 3 bases and J gave up 10 bases; unmatched junction bases: 8. The CDR3 runs 14 residues. Notes on this clonotype: What it binds is unknown.

The sequence derives from a woman aged 55-69 years with Graves' ophthalmopathy. Source material: blood. The gene calls are TRBV4-3 and TRBJ2-1, with TRBD1 matching 8 bases. In DNA form, the CDR3 reads TGCGCCAGCAGCCACGGGACAGGAGACTACGAGCAGTTCTTC. Protein: CASSHGTGDYEQFF.